This TCR beta chain was documented in a study of cytomegalovirus exposure and HLA in healthy donors. The donors were part of the validation cohort, which consisted of approximately 110 subjects and was separate from the first cohort of about 650 subjects. Clones were sequenced by immunoSEQ multiplex PCR, and TCRdb holds only the in-frame ones, with some missing. In the table there are 250,000 to 400,000 clones, 70% to 90% of which are singletons. There are 11 residues in the CDR3. Germline assignment: CDR1 SNHLY and CDR2 FYNNEI. V was clipped by 5 bases and J by 15 bases, with 14 bases between them. This rearrangement joins TRBV2 to TRBJ2-1; D ambiguous. The receptor comes from a man aged 25 to 40 in good health and CMV-seronegative. The sample consisted of PBMCs. The CDR3 nucleotides read TGTGCCAGCAGTCCCAGGCTAACCTGGTTCTTC. This translates into CASSPRLTWFF.